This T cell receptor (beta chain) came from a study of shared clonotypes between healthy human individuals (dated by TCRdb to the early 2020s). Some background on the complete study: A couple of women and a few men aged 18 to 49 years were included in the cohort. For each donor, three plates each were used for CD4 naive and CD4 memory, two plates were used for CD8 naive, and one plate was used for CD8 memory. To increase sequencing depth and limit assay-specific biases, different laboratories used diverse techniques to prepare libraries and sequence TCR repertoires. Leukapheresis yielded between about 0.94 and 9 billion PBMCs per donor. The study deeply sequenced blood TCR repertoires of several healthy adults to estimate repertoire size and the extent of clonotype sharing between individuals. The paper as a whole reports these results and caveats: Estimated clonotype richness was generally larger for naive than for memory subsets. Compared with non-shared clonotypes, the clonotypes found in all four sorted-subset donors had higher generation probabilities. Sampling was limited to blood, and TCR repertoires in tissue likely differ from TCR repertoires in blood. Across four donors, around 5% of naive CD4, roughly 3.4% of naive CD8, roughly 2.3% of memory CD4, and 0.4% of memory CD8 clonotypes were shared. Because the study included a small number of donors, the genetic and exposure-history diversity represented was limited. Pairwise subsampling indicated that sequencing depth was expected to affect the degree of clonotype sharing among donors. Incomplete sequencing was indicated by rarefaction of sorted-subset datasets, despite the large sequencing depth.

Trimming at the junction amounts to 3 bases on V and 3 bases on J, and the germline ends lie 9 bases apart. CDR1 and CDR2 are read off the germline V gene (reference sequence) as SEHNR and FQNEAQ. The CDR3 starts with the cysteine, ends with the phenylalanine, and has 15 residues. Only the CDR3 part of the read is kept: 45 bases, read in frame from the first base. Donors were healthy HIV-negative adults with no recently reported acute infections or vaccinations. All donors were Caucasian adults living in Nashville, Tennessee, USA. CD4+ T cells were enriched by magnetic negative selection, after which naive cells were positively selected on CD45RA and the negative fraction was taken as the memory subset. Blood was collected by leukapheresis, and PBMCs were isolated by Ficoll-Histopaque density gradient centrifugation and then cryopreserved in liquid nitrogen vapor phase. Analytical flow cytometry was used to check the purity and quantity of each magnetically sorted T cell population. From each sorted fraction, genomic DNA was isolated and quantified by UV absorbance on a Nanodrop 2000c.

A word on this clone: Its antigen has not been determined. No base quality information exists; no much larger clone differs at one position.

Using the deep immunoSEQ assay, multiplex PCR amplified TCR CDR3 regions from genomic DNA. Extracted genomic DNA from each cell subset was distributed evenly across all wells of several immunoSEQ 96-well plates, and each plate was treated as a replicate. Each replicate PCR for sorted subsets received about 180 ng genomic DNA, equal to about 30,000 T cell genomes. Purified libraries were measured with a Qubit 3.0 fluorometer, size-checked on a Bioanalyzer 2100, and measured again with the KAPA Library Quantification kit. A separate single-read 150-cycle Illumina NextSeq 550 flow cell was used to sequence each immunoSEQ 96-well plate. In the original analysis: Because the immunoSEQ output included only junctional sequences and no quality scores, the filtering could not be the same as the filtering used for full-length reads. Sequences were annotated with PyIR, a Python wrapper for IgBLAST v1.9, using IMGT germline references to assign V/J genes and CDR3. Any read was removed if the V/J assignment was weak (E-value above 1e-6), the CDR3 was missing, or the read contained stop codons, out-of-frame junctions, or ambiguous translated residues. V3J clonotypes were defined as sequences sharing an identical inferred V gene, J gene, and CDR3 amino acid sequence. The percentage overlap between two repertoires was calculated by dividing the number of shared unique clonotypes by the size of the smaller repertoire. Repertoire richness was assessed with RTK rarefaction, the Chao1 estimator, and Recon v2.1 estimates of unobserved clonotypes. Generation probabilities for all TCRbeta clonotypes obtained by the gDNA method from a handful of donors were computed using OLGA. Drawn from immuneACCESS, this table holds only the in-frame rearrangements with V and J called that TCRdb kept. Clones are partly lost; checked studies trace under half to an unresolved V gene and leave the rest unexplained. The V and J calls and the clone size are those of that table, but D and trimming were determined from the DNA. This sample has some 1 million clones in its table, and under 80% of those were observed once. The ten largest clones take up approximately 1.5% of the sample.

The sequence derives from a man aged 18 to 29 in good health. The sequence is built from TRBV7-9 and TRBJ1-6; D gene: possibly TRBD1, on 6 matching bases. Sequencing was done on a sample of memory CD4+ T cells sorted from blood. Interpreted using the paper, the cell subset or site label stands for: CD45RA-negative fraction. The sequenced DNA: TGTGCCAGCAGCTTCAACAGGGACTATAATTCACCCCTCCACTTT. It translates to CASSFNRDYNSPLHF. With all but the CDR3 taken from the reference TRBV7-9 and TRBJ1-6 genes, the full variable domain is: DTGVSQNPRHKITKRGQNVTFRCDPISEHNRLYWYRQTLGQGPEFLTYFQNEAQLEKSRLLSDRFSAERPKGSFSTLEIQRTEQGDSAMYLCASSFNRDYNSPLHFGNGTRLTVT.